This T cell receptor beta chain emerged from a study of blood T cell repertoires in COVID-19. V was pared by 4 bases and J by 3 bases, with 13 bases between. The germline V gene has CDR1 SGHRS and CDR2 YFSETQ. The CDR3 runs 15 residues. Per the original data handling: Amplification of reference gene primers provided the estimated nucleated cell counts. Sequencing was performed with immunoSEQ multiplex PCR; in TCRdb, only in-frame clones are kept and a portion is missing. For V, J and clone size, that table is used; D and trimming come from the DNA. This sample has hundreds of thousands of clones, with about 88% found just once.

The source of this sequence is a woman in her 70s with COVID-19, enrolled during active disease. The sample comprised peripheral blood. The J gene is TRBJ2-2, the V gene TRBV5-1; tentative D call: TRBD1 (6 bases). CDR3 bases: TGCGCCAGCAGCCCCCTTAGGACAGACACCGGGGAGCTGTTTTTT. This sequence encodes CASSPLRTDTGELFF.